The present entry profiles one TCR beta chain with its context. Its antigen is undetermined. Libraries were prepared by immunoSEQ multiplex PCR; TCRdb keeps only in-frame clonotypes and omits some of them. This sample has 40,000 to 55,000 clones, with over 85% found just once. The sample originates from a study of T cell responses to AZD1222 COVID-19 vaccine. Looked up from germline, CDR1 is SGHRS and CDR2 is YFSETQ. V was clipped by 1 base and J by 2 bases, with 9 bases between them. The CDR3 contains 14 residues. Study-wide results and limits: The study sampled repertoires only after the peak T cell response.

This clonotype was sampled from an adult who received the AZD1222 COVID-19 vaccine. The chain has TRBV5-1 and TRBJ2-5, with D perhaps TRBD1 or TRBD2 (5 bases each). Sequenced here: peripheral blood, sampled 28 days after the second AZD1222 dose. The CDR3 protein is CASSLRGTQETQYF. Here the CDR3 DNA reads TGCGCCAGCAGCTTGCGTGGGACGCAAGAGACCCAGTACTTC.